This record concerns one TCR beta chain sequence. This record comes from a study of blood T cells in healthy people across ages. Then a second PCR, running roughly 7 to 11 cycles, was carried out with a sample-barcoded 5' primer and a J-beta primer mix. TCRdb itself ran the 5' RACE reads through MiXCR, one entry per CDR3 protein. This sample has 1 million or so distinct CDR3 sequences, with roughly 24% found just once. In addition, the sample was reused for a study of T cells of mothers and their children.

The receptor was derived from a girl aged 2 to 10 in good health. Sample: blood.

In DNA, the CDR3 is TGTGCCAGCAGCTCCACGGACAGGGGCACAGATACGCAGTATTTT. Its protein product is CASSSTDRGTDTQYF. V is TRBV7-2 and J is TRBJ2-3; TRBD1 matches 8 bases. V shed 4 bases and J 1 base; nucleotides not matched to a gene: 4. This CDR3 has 15 amino acids. CDR1 SGHTA and CDR2 FQGNSA come from the germline V gene.